This TCR beta chain was sequenced during a study of human T cells and chemical hapten exposure. Points from the study as a whole: TCRs above 1 in 1000 frequency stayed constant with DPC sensitization.

Time point denoted: pre-sensitization, week 0. The treatment is: therapeutic diphenylcyclopropenone sensitization with weekly scalp DPC. Unique molecular identifiers were linked by the library to individual cDNA molecules. One entry per CDR3 protein results from TCRdb running MiXCR on the RACE reads. The data hold around 260,000 distinct CDR3 sequences, with about 8.1% observed a single time. The sample holds a few counts of this clonotype. Its antigen is as yet unknown. The clonotype originates from a woman in her 40s with alopecia areata. Some clones in this sample may be carry-over from other donors' samples. Sample: whole blood, taken in connection with sensitization to the hapten diphenylcyclopropenone (DPC).

CDR3 in DNA: TGCGCCAGCAGCTCCGGGACACTCTCCTACGAGCAGTACTTC. Its protein product is CASSSGTLSYEQYF. The chain carries TRBV5-1 and TRBJ2-7; weak D call: TRBD1 (6 bases). CDR1 and CDR2 (germline): SGHRS, YFSETQ. V lost 3 bases, J lost 0 bases, and 10 bases lay in between. The CDR3 is 14 residues long.